This T cell receptor (beta chain) is from a study of molecular identifiers for immune sequencing clone quantification. Study observations and caveats: Spiked Jurkat TCR RNA from one cell was reportedly detectable among some 1 million naive cells.

At least ten counts were recorded for this clonotype. Its antigen is not identified. MiXCR, applied by TCRdb to the PCR reads, yields one record per CDR3 protein. Of 460,000 or so distinct CDR3 sequences listed, about 22% are singletons. The origin of this receptor is a human donor in good health. Some libraries in this study had Jurkat cell RNA spiked in. The sequenced material came from naive CD8+ T cells from blood, with Jurkat cell RNA spiked in. Described subset: FACS-sorted CD8+CD4-CCR7+CD45RA+ naive T cells.

The DNA for the CDR3 is TGTGCCAGCAGCCAGGAGCGGACAGGGGTCTCAGGCACTGAAGCTTTCTTT. Translating it yields CASSQERTGVSGTEAFF. The chain is built from TRBV4-2 and TRBJ1-1; 9 bases align to TRBD1. V lost 3 bases, J lost 4 bases, and 12 bases stayed unmatched. Germline V gene lookup returns CDR1 LGHNA and CDR2 YNFKEQ. CDR3 size: 17 residues.